This paragraph covers one TCR beta chain sequence. Its matching antigen is unknown. Compared with germline, one end of the junction differs, possibly owing to a read error. The data stem from a study of identical twins. Study outcomes and limitations: Surplus twin overlap in beta out-of-frame sequences was less pronounced.

The germline gives CDR1 SGDLS, CDR2 YYNGEE. This CDR3 contains 16 residues. TCRdb re-called the 5' RACE reads through MiXCR, storing one row per CDR3 protein. Of some 1,700,000 distinct CDR3 sequences in the sample, 25% to 35% were seen once. This chain links TRBV9 with TRBJ2-3, with 10 bases fitting TRBD2. This receptor was obtained from a newborn girl in good health. The sample consisted of cord blood. The chain's CDR3 is CANSVEGLASPDTQYF. The DNA of the CDR3 is TGTGCCAACAGCGTAGAGGGACTAGCGTCCCCAGATACGCAGTATTTT.